This T cell receptor (beta chain) was recovered during a study of cytomegalovirus exposure and HLA in healthy donors. Study outcomes and limitations: For cytomegalovirus status, the classifier reportedly gave diagnoses with high specificity and sensitivity.

With 60 Vbeta and 13 Jbeta primers, the PCR was carried out. The assay was immunoSEQ multiplex PCR, and TCRdb's table has in-frame clones only and misses some. The table includes about 150,000 clones, more than 65% detected once. The length of the CDR3 is 16 residues. The germline gives CDR1 SEHNR, CDR2 FQNEAQ (reference sequence). V lost 4 bases and J lost 0, with 13 bases in between. On this clone itself: Its antigen is currently unknown.

This TCR came from a man in his fifties in good health and CMV-seropositive. The V call is TRBV7-9, the J call TRBJ2-1; no clear D. Sequenced sample: PBMCs. CDR3 in DNA: TGTGCCAGCAGCTATAAACCGCCTAGCTCCTACAATGAGCAGTTCTTC. It translates to CASSYKPPSSYNEQFF. Filled out from reference TRBV7-9 and TRBJ2-1, the complete variable domain reads DTGVSQNPRHKITKRGQNVTFRCDPISEHNRLYWYRQTLGQGPEFLTYFQNEAQLEKSRLLSDRFSAERPKGSFSTLEIQRTEQGDSAMYLCASSYKPPSSYNEQFFGPGTRLTVL.